This entry concerns a single TCR beta chain. Antigen specificity is unknown. The assay was immunoSEQ multiplex PCR, and TCRdb's table has in-frame clones only and misses some. The repertoire has approximately 60,000 clones, roughly 90% of them found once; the top ten carry approximately 0.62%. These data come from a study of OX40 agonist ivuxolimab in advanced cancers. Overall study context: At doses from 0.01 to 10 mg/kg, patients were given intravenous ivuxolimab every 2 weeks.

Study conclusions and caveats: CD4+ and CD8+ blood T cells expanded clonally by week 6 at 0.1 to 3.0 mg/kg.

CDR3 length equals 19 residues. V lost 6 bases, J lost 5 bases, and 19 bases stayed unmatched. CDR1 KGHSH and CDR2 LQKENI come from the germline V gene. Autoimmune disease history or systemic immunosuppression led to patients being barred. The chain employs TRBV18 and TRBJ2-7; 13 nucleotides line up with TRBD2. This clonotype originated in an adult with an advanced solid tumor such as melanoma, head and neck, liver or kidney cancer. The source was CD4+ or CD8+ T cells sorted from blood, collected in a trial of the OX40 agonist ivuxolimab. The DNA of the CDR3 is TGTGCCAGCTCCCTACTTGGACTAGCGGGAGCCATCCTGGTAGACGAGCAGTACTTC. Translating it yields CASSLLGLAGAILVDEQYF.